This TCR beta chain was observed in a study of T cells in Graves' hyperthyroidism and ophthalmopathy. Ten or more counts support this clonotype. Using RNA transcripts as the source, TCR beta CDR3 regions were amplified. First-round RT-PCR of the TCR CDR3 relied on the HTBI primer set. One entry per CDR3 protein results from TCRdb running MiXCR on the multiplex PCR reads. The data hold more than 350,000 distinct CDR3 sequences, with around 13% observed a single time. V trimming: 5 bases; J trimming: 6 bases; junction bases outside the gene matches: 15. CDR1 and CDR2 from the germline V gene are MNHEY and SMNVEV (reference sequence). The length of the CDR3 is 17 residues.

The clonotype comes from a woman between 25 and 40 years old with Graves' ophthalmopathy. The chain combines TRBV27 with TRBJ2-1, with 8 bases that match TRBD1. The material sequenced was blood. In DNA form, the CDR3 reads TGTGCCAGCAGTCTAGACCGCCGGGACAGGTTTTTCAATGAGCAGTTCTTC. Encoded protein: CASSLDRRDRFFNEQFF.